The 30 T cell receptor beta chains given below trace back to one sample, sequenced in a study of regulatory T cells in long-lasting Graves disease. Indicated time point: persistent/refractory GD, antithyroid drugs over 5 years with positive TRAb. Construction of the TCR library relied on RNA isolated from PBMCs. Investigators prepared the TCR beta libraries by applying iRepertoire HTBI primers and Arm-PCR of CDR3 regions. TCRdb re-derived calls from the multiplex PCR reads in MiXCR, one entry per CDR3 protein. In the table there are 350,000 to 450,000 distinct CDR3 sequences, about 23% of which are singletons. The sample was peripheral blood mononuclear cells (PBMCs), taken when the disease was refractory, from a patient treated with antithyroid drugs. The source is a middle-aged woman with Graves disease.

This clonotype was seen ten or more times. The V and J genes are TRBV7-8 and TRBJ2-7; D gene ambiguous. Trimming shortened V by 5 bases and J by 5 bases, and 13 bases separated the two germline ends. The CDR3 is 13 residues long. From germline, CDR1 is SGHVS and CDR2 FQNEAQ. CDR3 amino acids: CASSLYTVDEQYF. Here the CDR3 DNA reads TGTGCCAGCAGCCTTTATACCGTGGACGAGCAGTACTTC. The full variable domain, completed using reference TRBV7-8 and TRBJ2-7, is GAGVSQSPRYKVAKRGQDVALRCDPISGHVSLFWYQQALGQGPEFLTYFQNEAQLDKSGLPSDRFFAERPEGSVSTLKIQRTQQEDSAVYLCASSLYTVDEQYFGPGTRLTVT.

This clonotype was detected only a few times. The chain has TRBV5-5 and TRBJ2-7, with a possible D match to TRBD2 (6 bases). The ends were cut back, 4 bases at V and 2 bases at J, with 10 bases in the middle. The germline V gene encodes CDR1 SGHKS and CDR2 YYEKEE (reference sequence). The CDR3 covers 13 residues. The CDR3 region is CASSGDLAYEQYF. CDR3 nucleotide sequence: TGTGCCAGCAGCGGGGACTTGGCCTACGAGCAGTACTTC.

In its sample, this clonotype was seen a few times. The chain is built from TRBV7-2 and TRBJ2-7; TRBD2 is a possible D gene (6 bases). This CDR3 is built from 14 residues. The V gene's germline CDR1 is SGHTA and CDR2 FQGNSA. Trimming pared 3 bases from V and 2 bases from J, leaving 11 bases between. CDR3 sequence: CASSLVPGAYEQYF. The CDR3 bases are TGTGCCAGCAGCTTGGTACCGGGGGCCTACGAGCAGTACTTC.

For this clonotype: Germline and junction disagree at one end, which may indicate a read error. The genes are TRBV7-7 and TRBJ2-6; maybe TRBD2 (6 bases). From germline, CDR1 is SSHAT and CDR2 FNYEAQ (reference sequence). The CDR3 totals 16 residues. The CDR3 DNA reads as TGTGCTAGCAGCCCCGGAGGGTGGTACTGGGCCAACGTCCTGACTTTC. As protein: CASSPGGWYWANVLTF.

This clonotype was seen only a few times. One end of the junction fails to match germline, which may point to a read error. This chain links TRBV27 with TRBJ2-7; 7 bases are a match to TRBD1. Germline V gene lookup returns CDR1 MNHEY and CDR2 SMNVEV (reference sequence). CDR3 size: 12 residues. Here the CDR3 DNA reads TGTGCCAGCAGTTTAATAGGGACAGAGCCCGTCTTC. Translating gives CASSLIGTEPVF.

The chain carries TRBV28 and TRBJ2-1; 10 bases agree with TRBD2. CDR1 is MDHEN and CDR2 is SYDVKM in the germline V gene. Trimming cost V 3 bases and J 9 bases; bases outside gene matches: 11. The CDR3 length is 16 residues. The DNA for the CDR3 is TGTGCCAGCAGTTTGAGGGCTAGCGGGAGAGGTGGTGAGCAGTTCTTC. It is translated as CASSLRASGRGGEQFF. Together with reference TRBV28 and TRBJ2-1, the CDR3 gives the full variable domain: DVKVTQSSRYLVKRTGEKVFLECVQDMDHENMFWYRQDPGLGLRLIYFSYDVKMKEKGDIPEGYSVSREKKERFSLILESASTNQTSMYLCASSLRASGRGGEQFFGPGTRLTVL.

This clonotype turned up a few times. This chain joins TRBV29-1 and TRBJ2-2, with 8 bases lining up with TRBD1. This CDR3 is 14 amino acids long. Germline V lookup: CDR1 SQVTM, CDR2 ANQGSEA. V lost 3 bases, J lost 5 bases, and 5 bases stayed unmatched. CDR3 loop: CSVEAGQGTGELFF. CDR3 bases: TGCAGCGTTGAGGCCGGACAGGGTACCGGGGAGCTGTTTTTT.

This clonotype was observed at least ten times. The J gene is TRBJ2-7, the V gene TRBV28; a weak D match, TRBD1 (5 bases). This CDR3 spans 15 amino acids. V was pared by 7 bases and J by 3 bases, with 19 bases between. Per the germline V gene, CDR1 is MDHEN and CDR2 is SYDVKM. The CDR3 region is CASKPLKLRVYEQYF. The CDR3 DNA reads as TGTGCCAGCAAACCCCTTAAGCTCAGGGTCTACGAGCAGTACTTC.

Only a few counts were recorded for this clonotype. The chain joins TRBV10-2 to TRBJ2-1; D remains unclear. This CDR3 spans 14 amino acids. The germline V gene has CDR1 WSHSY and CDR2 SAAADI. V was trimmed by 4 bases and J by 1 base, leaving 8 bases between them. The CDR3 sequence is CASSVTDSYNEQFF. The CDR3 DNA follows: TGCGCCAGCAGTGTTACGGATTCCTACAATGAGCAGTTCTTC.

This clonotype was counted many times. The chain uses TRBV7-8 and TRBJ2-5; D not certain. Trimming left V 4 bases short and J 5 bases short, with 14 bases between. Germline CDR1 SGHVS, CDR2 FQNEAQ. CDR3 size: 14 residues. CDR3 loop: CASSSHQERETQYF. Here the CDR3 DNA reads TGTGCCAGCAGCTCCCACCAAGAGAGGGAGACCCAGTACTTC.

This clonotype has a count of ten or more. The V call is TRBV2, the J call TRBJ2-7; D is possibly TRBD2 (6 bases). V lost 7 bases and J 11 bases, leaving 15 bases between the germline ends. The CDR3 has 11 amino acids. Germline assignment: CDR1 SNHLY and CDR2 FYNNEI. CDR3 amino acids: CASKQRREEYF. CDR3 nucleotides: TGTGCCAGCAAACAGCGCAGGGAGGAGTACTTC.

The chain is built from TRBV20-1 and TRBJ2-3; no clear D gene. The germline gives CDR1 DFQATT, CDR2 SNEGSKA (reference sequence). V lost 0 bases and J 2 bases, leaving 12 bases between the germline ends. This CDR3 has 15 amino acids. CDR3 amino acids: CSARDESTHTDTQYF. CDR3 nucleotide sequence: TGCAGTGCTAGAGATGAGAGCACCCACACAGATACGCAGTATTTT.

This clonotype appeared a few times. This chain links TRBV5-5 with TRBJ2-7; no clear D. There are 16 residues in the CDR3. V dropped 0 bases and J dropped 0 bases, with 13 bases sitting between them. Germline V lookup: CDR1 SGHKS, CDR2 YYEKEE (reference sequence). The CDR3: CASSLVYAVTSYEQYF. The DNA of the CDR3 is TGTGCCAGCAGCTTGGTCTATGCGGTTACCTCCTACGAGCAGTACTTC. Looking up the rest from reference TRBV5-5 and TRBJ2-7 gives the full variable domain: DAGVTQSPTHLIKTRGQQVTLRCSPISGHKSVSWYQQVLGQGPQFIFQYYEKEERGRGNFPDRFSARQFPNYSSELNVNALLLGDSALYLCASSLVYAVTSYEQYFGPGTRLTVT.

This clonotype was counted a few times. This chain uses TRBV5-4 with TRBJ1-1; TRBD1 might be the D (6 bases). CDR1 is SGHNT, CDR2 YYREEE, per germline (reference sequence). CDR3 size: 15 residues. Trimming took 0 bases from V and 4 from J, leaving 13 bases between them. CDR3 DNA: TGTGCCAGCAGCTTGGAGGGCAGGGGAGGCACTGAAGCTTTCTTT. Translation: CASSLEGRGGTEAFF.

This clonotype was seen repeatedly, ten times or more. The chain has TRBV2 and TRBJ1-1; TRBD1 matches 7 bases. The V and J ends lost 5 bases and 1 base, in that order; junction bases with no gene match: 4. The CDR3 has 14 amino acids. Germline assignment: CDR1 SNHLY and CDR2 FYNNEI. This CDR3 reads CASSQTGANTEAFF. The CDR3 nucleotides read TGTGCCAGCAGTCAAACAGGGGCGAACACTGAAGCTTTCTTT.

This chain joins TRBV12-3 or TRBV12-4 and TRBJ2-7; possibly TRBD1 or TRBD2 for D (5 bases each). Between the trimmed V and J ends, which lost 5 bases and 3 bases, there was a span of 23 bases. The CDR3 loop spans 17 amino acids. The CDR3 nucleotides are TGTGCCAGCAGTCCTTGGGGGATCGAGTCTCCCAACTACGAGCAGTACTTC. This codes for CASSPWGIESPNYEQYF.

In the case of this clonotype: A much larger clone is a single base away; this may be a read error. The rearrangement links TRBV2 to TRBJ1-1, with D possibly matching TRBD1 (6 bases). Looked up from germline, CDR1 is SNHLY and CDR2 is FYNNEI. The CDR3 spans 14 residues. CDR3 loop: CASSFHRANAEAFF. The CDR3 coding sequence is TGTGCCAGCAGCTTTCACAGGGCGAACGCTGAAGCTTTCTTT. Drawing the rest from reference TRBV2 and TRBJ1-1, the complete variable domain is EPEVTQTPSHQVTQMGQEVILRCVPISNHLYFYWYRQILGQKVEFLVSFYNNEISEKSEIFDDQFSVERPDGSNFTLKIRSTKLEDSAMYFCASSFHRANAEAFFGQGTRLTVV.

The table lists this clonotype with many counts. This chain links TRBV18 with TRBJ2-5; D is perhaps TRBD1 or TRBD2 (5 bases each). Trimming cost V 3 bases and J 5 bases, with 16 bases left between them. Per the germline V gene, CDR1 is KGHSH and CDR2 is LQKENI. The CDR3 is made up of 15 amino acids. Here the CDR3 reads CASSPSSGPRETQYF. CDR3 nucleotide sequence: TGTGCCAGCTCACCTTCCTCGGGACCCCGGGAGACCCAGTACTTC.

This clonotype was observed a handful of times. The V call is TRBV19, the J call TRBJ2-7, with 9 positions matching TRBD2. This CDR3 has 14 amino acids. Germline-derived CDR1 and CDR2 are LNHDA and SQIVND (reference sequence). V shed 4 bases and J 3 bases; nucleotides not matched to a gene: 4. The CDR3 DNA reads as TGTGCCAGTAGTAGCGGGAGGGGAGGCTACGAGCAGTACTTC. Amino acid sequence: CASSSGRGGYEQYF.

This clonotype was counted at least ten times. The chain recombines TRBV10-3 with TRBJ1-5; D unclear. Germline lookup yields CDR1 ENHRY and CDR2 SYGVKD. V was trimmed by 2 bases and J by 7 bases, leaving 15 bases between them. This CDR3 is built from 15 residues. Here the CDR3 reads CAISEKVQEGQPQHF. CDR3 nucleotides: TGTGCCATCAGTGAGAAGGTTCAAGAGGGCCAGCCCCAGCATTTT.

J is TRBJ2-7 and V is TRBV20-1; TRBD2 agrees at 8 bases. Trimming took 0 bases from V and 0 from J; bases not matched to a gene: 4. Per germline, CDR1 DFQATT and CDR2 SNEGSKA (reference sequence). The CDR3 contains 15 residues. CDR3 region: CSARDTSGSSYEQYF. The CDR3 coding sequence is TGCAGTGCTAGAGATACAAGCGGGAGCTCCTACGAGCAGTACTTC.

The V call is TRBV7-9, the J call TRBJ2-7; D remains ambiguous. Germline V CDR1 and CDR2: SEHNR, FQNEAQ (reference sequence). The CDR3 is 14 residues long. Trimming left V 5 bases short and J 6 bases short, with 17 bases between. CDR3 coding DNA: TGTGCCAGCAGCCCCTCCCTAGTTGTTGCCGAGCAGTACTTC. Its translation: CASSPSLVVAEQYF.

Only a few counts were recorded for this clonotype. The gene calls are TRBV4-1 and TRBJ2-7; D call uncertain. Between the trimmed V and J ends, which lost 5 bases and 5 bases, there was a span of 13 bases. Looked up from germline, CDR1 is MGHRA and CDR2 is YSYEKL. This CDR3 region has 13 residues. Here the CDR3 reads CASSGGVWDEQYF. The CDR3 DNA reads TGCGCCAGCAGCGGCGGAGTGTGGGACGAGCAGTACTTC.

The V call is TRBV20-1, the J call TRBJ2-2, with a possible D match to TRBD1 (5 bases). This CDR3 region has 15 residues. Looked up from germline, CDR1 is DFQATT and CDR2 is SNEGSKA (reference sequence). Trimming removed 2 bases from V and 0 bases from J, with 10 bases in between. The CDR3 DNA reads as TGCAGTGCTAGAAGGCAGGGATCGAACACCGGGGAGCTGTTTTTT. Translation: CSARRQGSNTGELFF.

At least ten counts were recorded for this clonotype. The chain couples TRBV3-1 to TRBJ1-4; D gene ambiguous. Germline CDR1 reads LGHDT; CDR2 reads YNNKEL (reference sequence). Trimming cost V 4 bases and J 8 bases, with 8 bases left between them. The CDR3 is made up of 12 amino acids. The CDR3, as DNA: TGTGCCAGCAGCCTTATGGGAGAAAAACTGTTTTTT. Amino acid sequence: CASSLMGEKLFF.

A note on this clonotype: Given a much more abundant clone one base away, this may be a read error. CDR3 DNA sequence: TGTGCCAGCAGCCAAGGGTACCGTAATGAAAAACTGTGTTTT. Translated, it gives CASSQGYRNEKLCF. The chain recombines TRBV3-1 with TRBJ1-4; no reliable D call. The CDR3 is 14 amino acids. Germline V gives CDR1 LGHDT, CDR2 YNNKEL (reference sequence). Full variable domain (outside the CDR3, taken from reference TRBV3-1 and TRBJ1-4): DTAVSQTPKYLVTQMGNDKSIKCEQNLGHDTMYWYKQDSKKFLKIMFSYNNKELIINETVPNRFSPKSPDKAHLNLHINSLELGDSAVYFCASSQGYRNEKLCFGSGTQLSVL.

This clonotype has a count of ten or more. The chain is built from TRBV2 and TRBJ2-6, with D perhaps matching TRBD1 or TRBD2 (5 bases each). Germline CDR1 SNHLY, CDR2 FYNNEI. The CDR3 has 16 residues. V lost 2 bases to trimming and J lost 2 bases, with 10 bases between them. The CDR3 DNA is TGTGCCAGCAGTGAAAGTTTGGGGGCTGGGGCCAACGTCCTGACTTTC. Protein: CASSESLGAGANVLTF.

This clonotype was seen many times. This rearrangement joins TRBV28 to TRBJ1-1; a possible D gene is TRBD1 (6 bases). The CDR3 has 15 residues. The ends were cut back, 6 bases at V and 3 bases at J, with 17 bases in the middle. Germline CDR1 MDHEN, CDR2 SYDVKM. For the CDR3, the DNA is TGTGCCAGCAGCCGGGACATTCGGTTTTACACTGAAGCTTTCTTT. This encodes CASSRDIRFYTEAFF.

This clonotype was seen ten or more times. The chain couples TRBV6-1 to TRBJ1-5; unclear D gene. Looked up from germline, CDR1 is MNHNS and CDR2 is SASEGT. Trimming shortened V by 8 bases and J by 8 bases, and 19 bases separated the two germline ends. The length of the CDR3 is 14 residues. CDR3 sequence reads: CASAKGRALKPQHF. CDR3 sequence (DNA): TGTGCCAGCGCCAAGGGCCGCGCCCTAAAGCCCCAGCATTTT.

The V call is TRBV3-1, the J call TRBJ2-7; weak D call: TRBD2 (5 bases). CDR3 size: 13 residues. Germline CDR1 and CDR2: LGHDT and YNNKEL (reference sequence). V was shortened by 1 base and J by 8 bases, with 12 bases between the two germline ends. Here the CDR3 reads CASSQAGLSKQYF. The CDR3 coding sequence is TGTGCCAGCAGCCAAGCCGGACTGTCTAAGCAGTACTTC.